A selection of T cell receptor beta chains follows, all from one sample in a study of blood T cell repertoires in COVID-19. Some clones are missing from TCRdb's copy, which holds only in-frame ones; the method was immunoSEQ multiplex PCR. Of 410,000 or so clones in the sample, 70% to 90% were seen once. The specimen sequenced was peripheral blood. These receptors were obtained from a woman in her forties with COVID-19, enrolled during active disease. CDR3s include the opening cysteine and the closing phenylalanine or tryptophan. D genes are given only for firm matches. Only part of the rows carry a size: once, few, many, or a class if the clone is expanded.

d_gene: .
v_gene: TRBV7-2
j_gene: TRBJ2-7
abundance: .
CDR3aa: CASSLAFRGYYEQYF
CDR3nt: TGTGCCAGCAGCCTAGCCTTCCGGGGATATTACGAGCAGTACTTC

d_gene: .
v_gene: TRBV11-3
j_gene: TRBJ2-1
abundance: .
CDR3aa: CASSSGAGVYNEQFF
CDR3nt: TGTGCCAGCTCATCTGGGGCAGGGGTTTACAATGAGCAGTTCTTC

d_gene: TRBD1
v_gene: TRBV28
j_gene: TRBJ1-4
abundance: .
CDR3aa: CASSPPTGMSEKLFF
CDR3nt: TGTGCCAGCAGTCCCCCGACAGGGATGAGTGAAAAACTGTTTTTT

d_gene: TRBD1
v_gene: TRBV19
j_gene: TRBJ1-3
abundance: .
CDR3aa: CASRTGGSGNTIYF
CDR3nt: TGTGCCAGTAGGACAGGGGGTAGTGGAAACACCATATATTTT

d_gene: .
v_gene: TRBV7-8
j_gene: TRBJ1-2
abundance: .
CDR3aa: CASSPGPTYGYTF
CDR3nt: TGTGCCAGCAGCCCAGGGCCCACCTATGGCTACACCTTC

d_gene: TRBD2
v_gene: TRBV3-1/TRBV3-2
j_gene: TRBJ2-4
abundance: .
CDR3aa: CASSHSAGETKNIQYF
CDR3nt: TGTGCCAGCAGCCACTCGGCGGGGGAAACCAAAAACATTCAGTACTTC

d_gene: TRBD1
v_gene: TRBV27
j_gene: TRBJ1-6
abundance: .
CDR3aa: CASSPMDRGGSPLHF
CDR3nt: TGTGCCAGCAGTCCCATGGACAGGGGGGGTTCACCCCTCCACTTT

d_gene: .
v_gene: TRBV19
j_gene: TRBJ1-6
abundance: once
CDR3aa: CASRAEGQGDSPLHF
CDR3nt: TGTGCCAGTAGGGCGGAGGGCCAGGGAGATTCACCCCTCCACTTT

d_gene: .
v_gene: TRBV5-8
j_gene: TRBJ1-4
abundance: .
CDR3aa: CASSFDSNEKLFF
CDR3nt: TGTGCCAGCAGCTTCGACAGTAATGAAAAACTGTTTTTT

d_gene: TRBD2
v_gene: TRBV11-2
j_gene: TRBJ2-1
abundance: .
CDR3aa: CASTASGGGGAEFF
CDR3nt: TGTGCCAGCACCGCTAGCGGGGGGGGAGGGGCGGAGTTCTTC

d_gene: TRBD2
v_gene: TRBV4-3
j_gene: TRBJ2-2
abundance: .
CDR3aa: CASSEVAGEYTGELFF
CDR3nt: TGCGCCAGCAGCGAAGTAGCGGGGGAGTACACCGGGGAGCTGTTTTTT

d_gene: TRBD1
v_gene: TRBV19
j_gene: TRBJ1-1
abundance: .
CDR3aa: CASRSLRGQGTEAFF
CDR3nt: TGTGCCAGTAGATCTCTAAGAGGACAGGGCACTGAAGCTTTCTTT

d_gene: TRBD1
v_gene: TRBV6-6
j_gene: TRBJ1-5
abundance: once
CDR3aa: CASSYYGTGGNQPQHF
CDR3nt: TGTGCCAGCAGTTACTATGGGACAGGAGGGAATCAGCCCCAGCATTTT

d_gene: .
v_gene: TRBV20-1
j_gene: TRBJ1-1
abundance: .
CDR3aa: CSYRVNTEAFF
CDR3nt: TGCAGCTACAGGGTGAACACTGAAGCTTTCTTT

d_gene: TRBD1
v_gene: TRBV4-3
j_gene: TRBJ1-2
abundance: once
CDR3aa: CASSQVRSLSGGYYGYTF
CDR3nt: TGCGCCAGCAGCCAAGTGCGCTCACTCTCAGGGGGCTACTATGGCTACACCTTC

d_gene: .
v_gene: TRBV12-3/TRBV12-4
j_gene: TRBJ1-2
abundance: few
CDR3aa: CASSKTGFRGYTF
CDR3nt: TGTGCCAGCAGTAAGACAGGTTTCCGTGGCTACACCTTC

d_gene: TRBD2
v_gene: TRBV5-1
j_gene: TRBJ2-7
abundance: .
CDR3aa: CASSLALAGTSYEQYF
CDR3nt: TGCGCCAGCAGCTTGGCACTAGCGGGCACCTCCTACGAGCAGTACTTC

d_gene: TRBD1
v_gene: TRBV3-1/TRBV3-2
j_gene: TRBJ1-3
abundance: .
CDR3aa: CASSLVDRAGNTIYF
CDR3nt: TGTGCCAGCAGCCTCGTAGACAGGGCGGGAAACACCATATATTTT

d_gene: TRBD2
v_gene: TRBV18
j_gene: TRBJ2-7
abundance: .
CDR3aa: CASSPPTSGGSYEQYF
CDR3nt: TGTGCCAGCTCACCCCCTACTAGCGGGGGGTCTTACGAGCAGTACTTC

d_gene: .
v_gene: TRBV28
j_gene: TRBJ1-2
abundance: .
CDR3aa: CASSPWTATLGGYTF
CDR3nt: TGTGCCAGCAGTCCCTGGACAGCCACACTTGGAGGCTACACCTTC